Below, 8 T cell receptor beta chains from the same sample are listed, as sequenced in a study of spatial heterogeneity in lung cancer. Time point noted: sample taken at primary tumor resection. TCRdb reprocessed the 5' RACE reads with MiXCR, giving one entry per CDR3 protein. The table shows about 22,000 distinct CDR3 sequences, with about 5% occurring only once. Material: PBMCs, obtained at surgery. The receptors come from a male donor with early-stage non-small cell lung cancer.

This clonotype was picked up many times. This chain uses TRBV6-6 with TRBJ2-1, with a possible D match to TRBD2 (6 bases). In germline, CDR1 is MNHNY, CDR2 SVGAGI (reference sequence). CDR3 length: 15 amino acids. Trimming shortened V by 6 bases and J by 8 bases, and 20 bases separated the two germline ends. CDR3 in amino acids: CASREGLAAGDEQFF. CDR3 DNA sequence: TGTGCCAGCAGGGAGGGGTTAGCGGCCGGCGATGAGCAGTTCTTC.

This clonotype was observed at least ten times. This chain's CDR3 is CASRPGLPNEKLFF. As DNA, the CDR3 is TGTGCCAGCAGACCAGGGTTACCTAATGAAAAACTGTTTTTT. The chain uses TRBV2 and TRBJ1-4; D is possibly TRBD1 (5 bases). The CDR3 is 14 amino acids. Trimming took off 6 bases at V and 3 bases at J, with 11 bases between the two ends. Germline CDR1 SNHLY, CDR2 FYNNEI. Combining the CDR3 with reference TRBV2 and TRBJ1-4 gives the whole variable domain EPEVTQTPSHQVTQMGQEVILRCVPISNHLYFYWYRQILGQKVEFLVSFYNNEISEKSEIFDDQFSVERPDGSNFTLKIRSTKLEDSAMYFCASRPGLPNEKLFFGSGTQLSVL.

This clonotype was observed many times. The genes are TRBV6-6 and TRBJ1-2, with TRBD1 matching over 11 bases. The CDR3 is 14 residues long. The germline V gene encodes CDR1 MNHNY and CDR2 SVGAGI (reference sequence). V lost 6 bases, J lost 7 bases, and 7 bases stayed unmatched. The CDR3 region has the DNA TGTGCCAGCAGAACCTGGACAGGGGGCTTTGGCTACACCTTC. Translated: CASRTWTGGFGYTF.

This clonotype has a count of ten or more. This chain connects TRBV30 to TRBJ1-2; no clear D gene. Germline CDR1 reads GTSNPN; CDR2 reads SVGIG (reference sequence). The CDR3 sequence is 11 residues long. The V and J ends lost 0 bases and 8 bases respectively, with 7 bases between them. In nucleotides, the CDR3 is TGTGCCTGGAGTGTCAGGCAAGGCTACACCTTC. Amino acids: CAWSVRQGYTF.

This clonotype has only a few counts. The chain combines TRBV15 with TRBJ2-6; D unresolved. The germline V gene has CDR1 LNHNV and CDR2 YYDKDF (reference sequence). This CDR3 has 12 residues. With 9 bases removed from V and 1 base from J, the gap between germline ends came to 4 bases. CDR3 DNA: TGTGCCACTACGTCTGGGGCCAACGTCCTGACTTTC. The encoded protein is CATTSGANVLTF.

Sample share makes this clonotype medium-sized. CDR3: CASSLDSGNEQFF. In nucleotides, the CDR3 is TGTGCCAGCAGTTTGGATAGCGGGAATGAGCAGTTCTTC. This chain uses TRBV28 with TRBJ2-1, with 7 bases lining up with TRBD2. Germline CDR1 reads MDHEN; CDR2 reads SYDVKM. The CDR3 covers 13 residues. V lost 3 bases to trimming and J lost 7 bases; unmatched junction nucleotides: 3.

This clonotype was observed many times. The chain carries TRBV27 and TRBJ1-3; 7 bases agree with TRBD1. The CDR3 extends over 14 amino acids. V dropped 4 bases and J dropped 4; count of bases not matched to a gene: 4. The germline V gene encodes CDR1 MNHEY and CDR2 SMNVEV (reference sequence). The CDR3 sequence: CASSSDRVGNTIYF. CDR3 in DNA: TGTGCCAGCAGTTCAGACAGGGTCGGAAACACCATATATTTT.

This clonotype is deemed medium-sized. This chain joins TRBV28 and TRBJ2-2, with D possibly being TRBD2 (5 bases). The germline V gene has CDR1 MDHEN and CDR2 SYDVKM. V was cut by 5 bases and J by 4 bases, with 14 bases left in between. This CDR3 is built from 15 residues. The CDR3 here is CASSGSGSRTGELFF. In DNA form, the CDR3 reads TGTGCCAGCAGTGGATCGGGGAGTCGCACCGGGGAGCTGTTTTTT.